The sequence of this TCR beta chain was determined in a study of T cells after yellow fever vaccination. Study conclusions and caveats: Researchers report a weaker secondary response that nonetheless peaked faster, day 5 versus 15. After the booster, over 95% of CD4 and more than 75% of CD8 primary-response clones were re-detected.

One entry per CDR3 protein results from TCRdb running MiXCR on the 5' RACE reads. The table lists 300,000 to 350,000 distinct CDR3 sequences, 3.5% to 4.5% of them singletons. Only a few counts were recorded for this clonotype. Its antigen is not identified. Specimen: PBMCs, collected 5 days after the yellow fever booster vaccination. This clonotype originated in a man aged 18-30 years who received the YFV17D yellow fever vaccine.

The CDR3 coding sequence is TGCGCCAGCAGCTTGGAAGGGGGTCCAAGCAATGAGCAGTTCTTC. This codes for CASSLEGGPSNEQFF. The rearrangement uses TRBV5-1 and TRBJ2-1, with D tentatively TRBD1 (6 bases). V was clipped by 0 bases and J by 6 bases, with 13 bases between them. The CDR3 contains 15 residues. The V gene's germline CDR1 is SGHRS and CDR2 YFSETQ.